This passage covers 19 T cell receptor beta chains from one sample sequenced in a study of response to subunit inactivated influenza vaccine. TCRdb processed the RT-PCR reads anew with MiXCR; each CDR3 protein has one entry. The sample records about 650,000 distinct CDR3 sequences, around a sixth being singletons. This material consisted of PBMCs from blood, taken 11 to 12 days after vaccination. The source is a man aged 50 to 59 who received an inactivated influenza vaccine.

The chain is built from TRBV25-1 and TRBJ2-2; 7 bases align to TRBD1. This CDR3 comprises 20 residues. The germline CDR1 and CDR2 sequences are MGHDK and SYGVNS. Trimming cost V 3 bases and J 0 bases; bases outside gene matches: 16. The CDR3 nucleotides are TGTGCCAGCAGTGACACCGGGACAGCCTACAGAATAGCGAACACCGGGGAGCTGTTTTTT. The encoded protein is CASSDTGTAYRIANTGELFF. The full variable domain, with the rest looked up from reference TRBV25-1 and TRBJ2-2, is EADIYQTPRYLVIGTGKKITLECSQTMGHDKMYWYQQDPGMELHLIHYSYGVNSTEKGDLSSESTVSRIRTEHFPLTLESARPSHTSQYLCASSDTGTAYRIANTGELFFGEGSRLTVL.

V and J are TRBV20-1 and TRBJ1-5; 11 nucleotides agree with TRBD1. The CDR3 totals 13 residues. V lost 6 bases, J lost 16 bases, and 14 bases stayed unmatched. Germline V CDR1 and CDR2: DFQATT, SNEGSKA (reference sequence). CDR3 in DNA: TGCAGTGCGAGATATAACCCGGGACAGGGGGAACATTTT. Residues: CSARYNPGQGEHF.

This clonotype was seen more than once but under ten times. This chain links TRBV28 with TRBJ2-5; the D gene could be TRBD1 or TRBD2 (5 bases each). Trimming cost V 10 bases and J 7 bases, with 19 bases left between them. Germline assignment: CDR1 MDHEN and CDR2 SYDVKM. The CDR3 is made up of 13 amino acids. In DNA form, the CDR3 reads TGTGCCACCCAAAGGAAGGGACGGGGGACCCAGTACTTC. Its protein product is CATQRKGRGTQYF.

The chain joins TRBV28 to TRBJ2-1, with D perhaps matching TRBD2 (6 bases). The V gene's germline CDR1 is MDHEN and CDR2 SYDVKM. The V end lost 6 bases, the J end lost 0 bases, and 15 bases lay between the germline ends. The CDR3 loop spans 16 amino acids. The CDR3 reads CASSPSAYDSYNEQFF. DNA for the CDR3: TGTGCCAGCAGCCCTAGCGCGTACGACTCCTACAATGAGCAGTTCTTC.

The CDR3 loop is CASSQRPRLGLDEQFF. The CDR3 DNA is TGTGCCAGCAGCCAACGTCCCCGACTAGGGCTGGATGAGCAGTTCTTC. This sequence joins TRBV14 and TRBJ2-1, with D possibly TRBD2 on 6 matching bases. Deletions cut 2 bases from V and 8 bases from J, with 19 bases between. The CDR3 consists of 16 residues. In germline, CDR1 is SGHDN, CDR2 FVKESK.

This clonotype was recorded a few times. The chain carries TRBV11-1 and TRBJ2-3; D may be TRBD1 (6 bases). Per the germline V gene, CDR1 is SGHAT and CDR2 is FQDESV (reference sequence). The CDR3 contains 15 residues. V was shortened by 4 bases and J by 6 bases, with 17 bases between the two germline ends. The DNA for the CDR3 is TGTGCCAGCAGCTCGCAGGGACAACCCTCCGATACGCAGTATTTT. Residues: CASSSQGQPSDTQYF.

The V and J genes are TRBV5-5 and TRBJ2-7, with 7 bases fitting TRBD1. Germline CDR1 is SGHKS and CDR2 is YYEKEE (reference sequence). CDR3 length: 15 amino acids. After removal of 5 bases from V and 1 base from J, the junction contained 9 bases not matched to a gene. CDR3 nucleotide sequence: TGTGCCAGCAGGATCGACAGGGCCCCGTCCTACGAGCAGTACTTC. Protein product: CASRIDRAPSYEQYF.

The sample holds a few counts of this clonotype. The rearrangement uses TRBV20-1 and TRBJ2-2; the match to TRBD1 covers 10 bases. V dropped 3 bases and J dropped 6; count of bases not matched to a gene: 7. The CDR3 has 15 residues. Germline assignment: CDR1 DFQATT and CDR2 SNEGSKA (reference sequence). CDR3 loop: CSARSVTGGPGELFF. In DNA, the CDR3 is TGCAGTGCTAGGTCCGTGACAGGGGGCCCCGGGGAGCTGTTTTTT.

There are a few counts of this clonotype. This chain links TRBV20-1 with TRBJ2-2; D is perhaps TRBD1 (5 bases). The ends were cut back, 2 bases at V and 0 bases at J, with 7 bases in the middle. Germline CDR1 DFQATT, CDR2 SNEGSKA (reference sequence). The CDR3 is 14 amino acids. CDR3 sequence: CSARRGPNTGELFF. CDR3 sequence (DNA): TGCAGTGCTAGAAGGGGTCCGAACACCGGGGAGCTGTTTTTT.

This clonotype appeared a few times. This chain links TRBV7-9 with TRBJ2-1, with D unresolved. The CDR3 loop spans 15 amino acids. Per germline, CDR1 SEHNR and CDR2 FQNEAQ (reference sequence). V was cut by 1 base and J by 7 bases, with 14 bases left in between. The CDR3 bases are TGTGCCAGCAGCTTAGGGATAGCACAAGGGAATGAGCAGTTCTTC. This gives the protein CASSLGIAQGNEQFF.

The chain has TRBV12-3 or TRBV12-4 and TRBJ2-7; D gene unclear. The CDR3 runs to 12 residues. V was cut by 3 bases and J by 5 bases, with 8 bases left in between. The CDR3 protein is CASSFQVHEQYF. CDR3 in DNA: TGTGCCAGCAGTTTCCAAGTTCACGAGCAGTACTTC.

This clonotype was found a few times. The rearrangement joins TRBV11-2 to TRBJ1-5; tentative D call: TRBD1 (5 bases). The CDR3 extends over 16 amino acids. Germline V CDR1 and CDR2: SGHAT, FQNNGV. With 6 bases removed from V and 3 bases from J, the gap between germline ends came to 18 bases. CDR3 bases: TGTGCCAGCAGACCCCGGGCCGGGGCATACAATCAGCCCCAGCATTTT. As protein: CASRPRAGAYNQPQHF.

V usage is TRBV20-1 and J usage is TRBJ2-1, with TRBD2 matching over 12 bases. CDR3 length: 17 amino acids. V was pared by 0 bases and J by 0 bases, with 3 bases of the junction left unmatched. Germline CDR1 reads DFQATT; CDR2 reads SNEGSKA (reference sequence). CDR3: CSARDTSGRLSYNEQFF. CDR3 in DNA: TGCAGTGCTAGAGATACTAGCGGGAGGCTCTCCTACAATGAGCAGTTCTTC.

The table lists this clonotype with a few counts. The chain carries TRBV4-1 and TRBJ2-5; 7 nucleotides match TRBD1. CDR3 size: 15 residues. The germline CDR1 and CDR2 sequences are MGHRA and YSYEKL. V lost 4 bases, J lost 5 bases, and 10 bases stayed unmatched. The CDR3 region is CASSLGTAEGETQYF. The CDR3 DNA reads as TGCGCCAGCAGCCTCGGGACAGCCGAGGGGGAGACCCAGTACTTC.

This clonotype showed up just a few times. The chain carries TRBV28 and TRBJ2-7; D tentatively reads TRBD1 or TRBD2 (5 bases each). Germline values: CDR1 MDHEN, CDR2 SYDVKM. V lost 7 bases and J lost 3, with 10 bases in between. The CDR3 has 12 amino acids. The CDR3 spells CASKVGGYEQYF. CDR3 sequence (DNA): TGTGCCAGCAAGGTTGGGGGCTACGAGCAGTACTTC.

This clonotype was detected a few times. The V call is TRBV6-6, the J call TRBJ2-1; D remains ambiguous. Trimming removed 7 bases from V and 5 bases from J, with 12 bases in between. There are 13 residues in the CDR3. The germline CDR1 and CDR2 sequences are MNHNY and SVGAGI (reference sequence). The CDR3 loop reads CASTHTPNNEQFF. The CDR3 bases are TGTGCCAGCACCCATACCCCCAACAATGAGCAGTTCTTC.

This chain's CDR3 is CASSYLGGRDGELFF. The DNA for the CDR3 is TGTGCCAGCAGTTACTTAGGGGGGCGGGACGGGGAGCTGTTTTTT. This chain links TRBV6-5 with TRBJ2-2, with D perhaps assigned TRBD1 or TRBD2 (6 bases each). The length of the CDR3 is 15 residues. V gave up 1 base and J gave up 7 bases, with 13 bases separating them. Germline V gene lookup returns CDR1 MNHEY and CDR2 SVGAGI.

The chain is built from TRBV6-5 and TRBJ2-2; the D call may be TRBD1 or TRBD2 (6 bases each). Deletions cut 0 bases from V and 6 bases from J, with 8 bases between. The CDR3 is 14 amino acids. Germline-derived CDR1 and CDR2 are MNHEY and SVGAGI. CDR3: CASSYSGGPGELFF. CDR3 sequence (DNA): TGTGCCAGCAGTTACTCGGGGGGCCCCGGGGAGCTGTTTTTT.

The sample holds a few counts of this clonotype. V and J are TRBV20-1 and TRBJ2-5, with TRBD1 identical over 10 bases. The trim removed 2 bases at V and 0 bases at J, leaving 6 bases unmatched. Germline assignment: CDR1 DFQATT and CDR2 SNEGSKA (reference sequence). This CDR3 has 16 residues. This chain's CDR3 is CSARNLDRGYQETQYF. The CDR3 coding sequence is TGCAGTGCTAGAAACCTGGACAGGGGGTACCAAGAGACCCAGTACTTC.